The T cell receptor beta chain under discussion was sequenced for a study of blood T cell repertoires in COVID-19. Study background: Italy, Spain and the United States were the sources of the convalescent and acute COVID-19 samples. T cells, B-cell-depleted T cells, or PBMCs supplied cDNA or gDNA.

Germline V lookup: CDR1 KGHSH, CDR2 LQKENI. The CDR3 has 16 residues. V was clipped by 0 bases and J by 0 bases; unmatched bases: 2. As processed by the authors: Reference gene primer amplification gave nucleated cell count estimates. Measured with immunoSEQ multiplex PCR; TCRdb has only the in-frame clones, and not every one. D and trimming come from the DNA, and the V and J calls and clone size come from that table. The sample contains 150,000 to 200,000 clones, 90% of which appear only once. This chain links TRBV18 with TRBJ2-1, with 7 nucleotides matching TRBD2. The TCR was taken from a man between 60 and 75 years old with active or convalescent COVID-19. Sequencing was carried out using peripheral blood. The CDR3 protein is CASSPPGGSSYNEQFF. CDR3 nucleotide sequence: TGTGCCAGCTCACCACCGGGAGGGAGCTCCTACAATGAGCAGTTCTTC.